This T cell receptor beta chain came from a study of control samples from healthy donors and cancer patients. Germline CDR1 reads MDHEN; CDR2 reads SYDVKM. CDR3 length: 14 amino acids. V was cut by 1 base and J by 5 bases, with 9 bases left in between. Assay used: immunoSEQ multiplex PCR; TCRdb lists only in-frame clones, some missing. Altogether 100,000 to 120,000 clones are present, 85% to 90% being singletons, with the ten largest covering about 3.7%. The sample taken for sequencing was PBMCs. J is TRBJ2-1 and V is TRBV28; unclear D gene. This receptor was identified in a woman aged 55-70 years with lung cancer. CDR3 in DNA: TGTGCCAGCAGTTTATTTGCGCCGGACAATGAGCAGTTCTTC. Residues: CASSLFAPDNEQFF.